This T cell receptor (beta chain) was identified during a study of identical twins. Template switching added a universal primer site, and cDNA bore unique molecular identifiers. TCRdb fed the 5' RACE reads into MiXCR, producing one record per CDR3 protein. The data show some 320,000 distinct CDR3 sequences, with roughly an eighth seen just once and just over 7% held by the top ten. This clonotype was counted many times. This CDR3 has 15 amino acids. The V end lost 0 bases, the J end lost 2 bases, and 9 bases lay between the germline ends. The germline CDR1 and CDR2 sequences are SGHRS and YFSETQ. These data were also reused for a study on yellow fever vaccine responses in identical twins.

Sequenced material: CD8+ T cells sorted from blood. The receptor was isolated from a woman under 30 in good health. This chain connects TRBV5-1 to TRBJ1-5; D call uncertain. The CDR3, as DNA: TGCGCCAGCAGCTTGGAAGGACTCGGCAATCAGCCCCAGCATTTT. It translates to CASSLEGLGNQPQHF.